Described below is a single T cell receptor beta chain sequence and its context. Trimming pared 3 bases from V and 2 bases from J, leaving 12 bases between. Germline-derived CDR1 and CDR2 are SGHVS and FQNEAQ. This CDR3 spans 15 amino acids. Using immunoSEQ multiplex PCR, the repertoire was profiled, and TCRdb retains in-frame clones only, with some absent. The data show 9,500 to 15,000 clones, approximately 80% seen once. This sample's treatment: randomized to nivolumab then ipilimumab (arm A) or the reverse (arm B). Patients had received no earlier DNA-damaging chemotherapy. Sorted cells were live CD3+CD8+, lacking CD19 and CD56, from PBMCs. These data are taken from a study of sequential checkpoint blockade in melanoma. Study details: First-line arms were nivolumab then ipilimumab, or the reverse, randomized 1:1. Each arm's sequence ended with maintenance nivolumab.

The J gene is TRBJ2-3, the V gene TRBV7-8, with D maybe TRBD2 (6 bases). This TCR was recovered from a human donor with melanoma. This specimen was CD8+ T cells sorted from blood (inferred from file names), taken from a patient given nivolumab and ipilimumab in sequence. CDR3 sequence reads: CASSLGGSLTDTQYF. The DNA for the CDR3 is TGTGCCAGCAGCTTGGGGGGTTCCCTCACAGATACGCAGTATTTT. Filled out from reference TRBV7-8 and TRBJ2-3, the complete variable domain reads GAGVSQSPRYKVAKRGQDVALRCDPISGHVSLFWYQQALGQGPEFLTYFQNEAQLDKSGLPSDRFFAERPEGSVSTLKIQRTQQEDSAVYLCASSLGGSLTDTQYFGPGTRLTVL.